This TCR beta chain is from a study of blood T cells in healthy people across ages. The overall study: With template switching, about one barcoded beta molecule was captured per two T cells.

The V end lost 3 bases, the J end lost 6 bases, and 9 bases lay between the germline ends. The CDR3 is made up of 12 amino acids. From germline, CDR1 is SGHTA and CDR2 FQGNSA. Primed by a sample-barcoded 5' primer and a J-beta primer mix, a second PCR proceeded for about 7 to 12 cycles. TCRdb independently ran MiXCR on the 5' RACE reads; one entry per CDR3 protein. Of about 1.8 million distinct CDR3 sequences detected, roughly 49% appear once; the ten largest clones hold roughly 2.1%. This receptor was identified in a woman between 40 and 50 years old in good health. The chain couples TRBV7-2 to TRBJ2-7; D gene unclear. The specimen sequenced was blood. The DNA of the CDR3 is TGTGCCAGCAGCTTCGGTCGGGTCGAGCAGTACTTC. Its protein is CASSFGRVEQYF. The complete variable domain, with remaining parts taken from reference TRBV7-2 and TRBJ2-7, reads GAGVSQSPSNKVTEKGKDVELRCDPISGHTALYWYRQSLGQGLEFLIYFQGNSAPDKSGLPSDRFSAERTGGSVSTLTIQRTQQEDSAVYLCASSFGRVEQYFGPGTRLTVT.